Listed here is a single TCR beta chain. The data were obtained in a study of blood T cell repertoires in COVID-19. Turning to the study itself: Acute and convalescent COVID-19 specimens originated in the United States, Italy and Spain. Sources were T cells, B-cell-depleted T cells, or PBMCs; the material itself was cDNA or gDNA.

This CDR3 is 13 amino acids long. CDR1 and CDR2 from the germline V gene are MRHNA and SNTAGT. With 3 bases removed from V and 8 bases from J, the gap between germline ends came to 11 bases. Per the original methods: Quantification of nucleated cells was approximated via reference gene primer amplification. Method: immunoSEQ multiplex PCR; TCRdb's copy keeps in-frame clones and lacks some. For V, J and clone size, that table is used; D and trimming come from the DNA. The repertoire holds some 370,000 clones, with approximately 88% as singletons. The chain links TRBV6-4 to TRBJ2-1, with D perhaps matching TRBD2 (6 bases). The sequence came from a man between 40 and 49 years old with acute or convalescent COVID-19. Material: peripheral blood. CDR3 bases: TGTGCCAGCAGTGAGGAGGGTTTGGATGAGCAGTTCTTC. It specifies CASSEEGLDEQFF.